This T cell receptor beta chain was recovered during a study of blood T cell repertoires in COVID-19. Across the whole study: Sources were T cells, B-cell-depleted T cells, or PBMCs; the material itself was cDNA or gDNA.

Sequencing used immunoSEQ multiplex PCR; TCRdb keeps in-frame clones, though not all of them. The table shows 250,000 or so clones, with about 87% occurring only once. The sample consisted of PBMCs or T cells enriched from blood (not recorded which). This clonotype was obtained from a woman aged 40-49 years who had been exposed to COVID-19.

The DNA of the CDR3 is TGTGCCAGCAGCCACCGGACAGTGAATTCACCCCTCCACTTT. This translates into CASSHRTVNSPLHF. The V call is TRBV3-1 (or the pseudogene TRBV3-2), the J call TRBJ1-6; the D gene is possibly TRBD1 (6 bases). V shed 3 bases and J shed 7 bases, with 10 bases lying between them. The CDR3 loop spans 14 amino acids. Germline V gene data show CDR1 as LGHDT and CDR2 as YNNKEL (reference sequence).